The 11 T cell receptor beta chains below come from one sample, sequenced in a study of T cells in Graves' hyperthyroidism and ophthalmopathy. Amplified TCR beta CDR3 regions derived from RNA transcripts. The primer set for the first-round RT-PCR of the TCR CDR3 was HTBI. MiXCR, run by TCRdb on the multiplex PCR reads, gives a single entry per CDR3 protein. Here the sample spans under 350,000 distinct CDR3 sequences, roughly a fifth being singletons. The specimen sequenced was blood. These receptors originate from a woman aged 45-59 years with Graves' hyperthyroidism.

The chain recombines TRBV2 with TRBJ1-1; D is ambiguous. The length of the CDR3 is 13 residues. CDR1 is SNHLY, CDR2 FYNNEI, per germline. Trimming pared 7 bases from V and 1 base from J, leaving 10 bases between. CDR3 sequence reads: CASTTTENTEAFF. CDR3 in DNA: TGTGCCAGCACCACAACTGAGAACACTGAAGCTTTCTTT.

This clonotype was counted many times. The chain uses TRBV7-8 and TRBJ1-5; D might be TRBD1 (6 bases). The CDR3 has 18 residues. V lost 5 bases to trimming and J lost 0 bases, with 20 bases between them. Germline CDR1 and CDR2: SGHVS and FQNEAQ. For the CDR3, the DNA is TGTGCCAGCAGCCCGCGGTTACGCCAGGGGACTAGCAATCAGCCCCAGCATTTT. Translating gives CASSPRLRQGTSNQPQHF. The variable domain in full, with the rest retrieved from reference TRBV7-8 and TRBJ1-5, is GAGVSQSPRYKVAKRGQDVALRCDPISGHVSLFWYQQALGQGPEFLTYFQNEAQLDKSGLPSDRFFAERPEGSVSTLKIQRTQQEDSAVYLCASSPRLRQGTSNQPQHFGDGTRLSIL.

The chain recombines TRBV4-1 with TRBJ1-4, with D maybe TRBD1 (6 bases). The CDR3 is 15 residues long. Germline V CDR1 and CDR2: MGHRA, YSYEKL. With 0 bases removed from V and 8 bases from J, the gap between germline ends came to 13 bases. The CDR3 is CASSQEGAGEEKLFF. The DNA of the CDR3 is TGCGCCAGCAGCCAAGAGGGGGCGGGGGAGGAAAAACTGTTTTTT.

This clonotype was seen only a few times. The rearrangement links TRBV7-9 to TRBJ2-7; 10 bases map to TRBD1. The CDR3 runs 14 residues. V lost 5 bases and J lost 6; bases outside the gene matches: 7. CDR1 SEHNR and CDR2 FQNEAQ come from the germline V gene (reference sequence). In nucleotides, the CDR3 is TGTGCCAGCAGCCAGGGGACAGGGGTTTCCGAGCAGTACTTC. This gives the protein CASSQGTGVSEQYF.

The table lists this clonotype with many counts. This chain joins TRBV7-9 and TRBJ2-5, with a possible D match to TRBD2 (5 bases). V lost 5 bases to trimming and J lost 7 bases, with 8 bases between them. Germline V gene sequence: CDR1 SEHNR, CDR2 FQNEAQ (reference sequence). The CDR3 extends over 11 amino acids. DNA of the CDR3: TGTGCCAGCAGCCCCGAGGGGACCCAGTACTTC. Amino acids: CASSPEGTQYF. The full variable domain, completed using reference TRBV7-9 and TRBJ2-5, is DTGVSQNPRHKITKRGQNVTFRCDPISEHNRLYWYRQTLGQGPEFLTYFQNEAQLEKSRLLSDRFSAERPKGSFSTLEIQRTEQGDSAMYLCASSPEGTQYFGPGTRLLVL.

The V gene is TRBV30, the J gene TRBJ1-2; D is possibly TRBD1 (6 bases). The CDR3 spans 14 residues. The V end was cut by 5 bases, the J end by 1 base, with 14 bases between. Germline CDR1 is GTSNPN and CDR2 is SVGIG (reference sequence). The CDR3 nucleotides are TGTGCCTGGTTACAGGGATTAGGTAACTATGGCTACACCTTC. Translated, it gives CAWLQGLGNYGYTF.

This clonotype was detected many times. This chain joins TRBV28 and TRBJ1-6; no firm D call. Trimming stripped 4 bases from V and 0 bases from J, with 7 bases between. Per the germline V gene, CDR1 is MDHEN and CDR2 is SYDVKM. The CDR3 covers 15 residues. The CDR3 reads CASSSGPSYNSPLHF. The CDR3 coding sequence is TGTGCCAGCAGTTCTGGGCCCTCCTATAATTCACCCCTCCACTTT.

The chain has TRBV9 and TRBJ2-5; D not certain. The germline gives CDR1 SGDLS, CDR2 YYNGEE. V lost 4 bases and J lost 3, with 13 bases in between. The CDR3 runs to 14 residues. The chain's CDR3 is CASSLGPVEETQYF. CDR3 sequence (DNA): TGTGCCAGCAGCCTAGGACCAGTCGAAGAGACCCAGTACTTC.

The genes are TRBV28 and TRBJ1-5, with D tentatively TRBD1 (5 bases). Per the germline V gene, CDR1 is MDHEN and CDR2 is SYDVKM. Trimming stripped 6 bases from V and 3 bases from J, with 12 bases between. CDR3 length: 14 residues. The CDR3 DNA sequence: TGTGCCAGCAGCAGAGGACATACCAATCAGCCCCAGCATTTT. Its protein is CASSRGHTNQPQHF.

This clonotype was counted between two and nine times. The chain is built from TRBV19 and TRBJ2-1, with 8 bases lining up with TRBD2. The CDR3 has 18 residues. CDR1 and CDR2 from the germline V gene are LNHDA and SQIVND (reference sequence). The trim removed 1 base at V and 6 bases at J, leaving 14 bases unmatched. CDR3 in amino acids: CASSIVASAGASSNEQFF. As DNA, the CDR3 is TGTGCCAGTAGTATAGTCGCCTCAGCGGGAGCCTCAAGCAATGAGCAGTTCTTC.

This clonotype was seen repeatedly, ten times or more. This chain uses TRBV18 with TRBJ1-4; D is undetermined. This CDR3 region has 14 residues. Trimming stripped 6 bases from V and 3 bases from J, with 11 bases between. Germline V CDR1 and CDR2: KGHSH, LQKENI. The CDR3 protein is CASSSDWANEKLFF. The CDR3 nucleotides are TGTGCCAGCTCTTCAGATTGGGCTAATGAAAAACTGTTTTTT.